The clone carrying this TCR beta chain was recorded once. From germline, CDR1 is SNHLY and CDR2 FYNNEI. The CDR3 has 13 residues. Trimming removed 5 bases from V and 8 bases from J; junction bases left unmatched: 6. These data originate in a study of blood T cell repertoires in COVID-19. The method was immunoSEQ multiplex PCR; TCRdb's version includes in-frame clones alone and lacks a portion of them. The sample records some 200,000 clones, roughly nine tenths being singletons. V is TRBV2 and J is TRBJ1-5; 7 bases agree with TRBD1. This clonotype was obtained from a woman aged 50 to 60 with acute or convalescent COVID-19. Sequenced sample: peripheral blood. The CDR3 DNA sequence: TGTGCCAGCAGTTTTGACAGGGCGGAGCCCCAGCATTTT. Translating gives CASSFDRAEPQHF.